This T cell receptor (beta chain) appears in the sequencing data of a study of CD8 T cells in Susac syndrome. RNA totalling roughly 0.45 to 1 ug underwent reverse transcription with random hexamers. From the immunoSEQ multiplex PCR reads, TCRdb called clonotypes with MiXCR, one entry per CDR3 protein. Among under 200,000 distinct CDR3 sequences, around 95% were seen once, and the ten largest hold about 0.15%. This clonotype was detected once. Germline V gives CDR1 SGDLS, CDR2 YYNGEE. Trimming stripped 3 bases from V and 3 bases from J, with 10 bases between. The CDR3 consists of 13 residues. V is TRBV9 and J is TRBJ2-7, with no clear D. The receptor's source is a human donor with multiple sclerosis. Sequenced material: CD8+ T cells from PBMCs. CDR3 amino acids: CASSEGVDYEQYF. DNA of the CDR3: TGTGCCAGCAGCGAAGGAGTAGACTACGAGCAGTACTTC.